The rows below give T cell receptor beta chains drawn from one sample of a study of T-cell reconstitution after alpha-beta-depleted transplantation in children. TCRdb re-called the PCR reads through MiXCR, storing one row per CDR3 protein. The sample carries about 830,000 distinct CDR3 sequences, approximately 15% recorded once. Material: PBMCs, mostly from graft donor cells, obtained 360 days after TCRalphabeta/CD19-depleted stem cell transplant. The receptors derive from a male patient aged 5 to 17 who had a stem cell transplant for acute lymphoblastic leukemia, so the T cells may come from the graft donor. Both conserved end residues are part of each CDR3. The D gene is left open where the match is weak. Not every row has a clone size; where given, it reads once, few, many or a size class.

j_call cdr3_length clone_size d_call v_call cdr3_aa cdr3_nt
TRBJ1-6 15 - TRBD1 TRBV5-1 CASSSLGQGPSPLHF TGCGCCAGCAGCTCACTGGGACAGGGACCTTCACCCCTCCACTTT
TRBJ1-1 15 few TRBD1 TRBV7-2 CASSPMTGRGTEAFF TGTGCCAGCAGCCCAATGACAGGGAGAGGGACTGAAGCTTTCTTT
TRBJ1-1 17 few TRBD1 TRBV3-1 CASSRDPGQGRWAEAFF TGTGCCAGCAGCCGGGATCCGGGACAGGGACGATGGGCTGAAGCTTTCTTT
TRBJ2-1 15 - TRBD2 TRBV5-1 CASSTSGREYNEQFF TGCGCCAGCAGCACCAGCGGGAGGGAATACAATGAGCAGTTCTTC
TRBJ1-5 16 few - TRBV12-3/TRBV12-4 CASSFSPVGSNQPQHF TGTGCCAGCAGTTTTTCACCCGTGGGAAGCAATCAGCCCCAGCATTTT
TRBJ1-5 15 few - TRBV12-3/TRBV12-4 CASSFTPGGNQPQHF TGTGCCAGCAGCTTTACCCCAGGGGGCAATCAGCCCCAGCATTTT
TRBJ1-2 12 few - TRBV7-2 CASSRGTYGYTF TGTGCCAGCAGCCGAGGGACCTATGGCTACACCTTC
TRBJ1-2 14 - - TRBV29-1 CSVEHLSPYYGYTF TGCAGCGTTGAACATCTATCTCCGTACTATGGCTACACCTTC
TRBJ2-1 16 few - TRBV12-3/TRBV12-4 CASSPRRAAKYNEQFF TGTGCCAGCAGTCCCCGACGGGCCGCCAAATACAATGAGCAGTTCTTC
TRBJ2-3 16 - - TRBV24-1 CATSDFPGPRADTQYF TGTGCCACCAGTGATTTCCCGGGACCAAGGGCAGATACGCAGTATTTT
TRBJ2-1 17 - - TRBV7-9 CASSLGLSGSSYNEQFF TGTGCCAGCAGCTTAGGGCTTAGCGGTAGCTCCTACAATGAGCAGTTCTTC
TRBJ2-5 14 many - TRBV29-1 CSVGLTTPRGTQYF TGCAGCGTTGGGCTCACCACCCCACGGGGTACCCAGTACTTC
TRBJ1-1 14 - - TRBV7-9 CASSWESGLTEAFF TGTGCCAGCAGCTGGGAGTCAGGGCTGACTGAAGCTTTCTTT
TRBJ2-3 13 few - TRBV3-1 CASSQDRRLMQYF TGTGCCAGCAGCCAAGATCGCCGGCTCATGCAGTATTTT
TRBJ1-5 14 few TRBD1 TRBV12-3/TRBV12-4 CASSWTGGRQPQHF TGTGCCAGCAGTTGGACAGGGGGACGACAGCCCCAGCATTTT
TRBJ1-1 12 - - TRBV29-1 CSGTDKNTEAFF TGCAGCGGTACCGACAAGAACACTGAAGCTTTCTTT
TRBJ2-3 15 few TRBD1 TRBV7-9 CASSPRDRVTDTQYF TGTGCCAGCAGCCCGAGGGACAGGGTCACAGATACGCAGTATTTT
TRBJ2-7 11 - - TRBV6-6 CASSYSDEQYF TGTGCCAGCAGTTACTCTGACGAGCAGTACTTC
TRBJ1-1 20 - - TRBV10-2 CASSESRSNDLRVSNTEAFF TGCGCCAGCAGTGAGTCCAGATCTAACGACCTCAGGGTGTCGAACACTGAAGCTTTCTTT
TRBJ2-7 12 few - TRBV29-1 CSVEMRSLRQYF TGCAGCGTTGAAATGAGGAGCCTCCGGCAGTACTTC
TRBJ2-7 16 - - TRBV5-1 CASSLDSYEAGDEQYF TGCGCCAGCAGCTTGGACTCCTATGAGGCAGGGGACGAGCAGTACTTC
TRBJ1-6 21 - TRBD1 TRBV5-1 CASSLNHRRKFRDSNNSPLHF TGCGCCAGCAGCTTGAACCATAGGAGAAAATTTCGGGACAGCAATAATTCACCCCTCCACTTT
TRBJ2-7 13 many TRBD1 TRBV12-3/TRBV12-4 CASSRGTAYEQYF TGTGCCAGCAGTAGAGGGACAGCCTACGAGCAGTACTTC
TRBJ2-7 13 - TRBD2 TRBV4-1 CASSKSGTYEQYF TGCGCCAGCAGTAAAAGCGGGACCTACGAGCAGTACTTC
TRBJ1-6 15 few - TRBV5-1 CASSPERGRYSPLHF TGCGCCAGCAGCCCTGAACGGGGACGTTATTCACCCCTCCACTTT
TRBJ1-6 15 few - TRBV7-2 CASSLTGMFNSPLHF TGTGCCAGCAGCTTAACAGGGATGTTCAATTCACCCCTCCACTTT
TRBJ2-1 14 few - TRBV12-3/TRBV12-4 CASFLVRSYNEQFF TGTGCCAGTTTTCTAGTCCGCTCCTACAATGAGCAGTTCTTC
TRBJ1-5 14 - - TRBV7-8 CASSPKRLAWPQHF TGTGCCAGCAGCCCAAAAAGGCTGGCCTGGCCCCAGCATTTT
TRBJ2-1 15 few TRBD2 TRBV11-2 CASSLDLPPSGEQFF TGTGCCAGCAGCTTAGATCTCCCGCCTAGCGGTGAGCAGTTCTTC
TRBJ2-1 14 few - TRBV3-1 CASSQGISYNEQFF TGTGCCAGCAGCCAGGGGATCTCCTACAATGAGCAGTTCTTC
TRBJ1-1 17 few - TRBV21-1 CASSKERAGRLNTEAFF TGTGCCAGCAGCAAAGAAAGGGCGGGAAGGCTGAACACTGAAGCTTTCTTT
TRBJ2-4 18 few TRBD1 TRBV5-6 CASSLAGQGVLAKNIQYF TGTGCCAGCAGCTTGGCGGGACAGGGGGTCCTAGCCAAAAACATTCAGTACTTC
TRBJ2-7 15 few TRBD2 TRBV12-3/TRBV12-4 CASSSPVAGTYEQYF TGTGCCAGCAGTTCCCCCGTAGCGGGGACCTACGAGCAGTACTTC
TRBJ2-3 18 - TRBD2 TRBV7-3 CASSPKPGLAGSTDTQYF TGTGCCAGCAGCCCAAAGCCAGGACTAGCGGGGAGCACAGATACGCAGTATTTT
TRBJ2-3 16 few - TRBV7-8 CASSLTSRSYTDTQYF TGTGCCAGCAGCTTAACTAGCCGAAGTTACACAGATACGCAGTATTTT
TRBJ2-1 15 - - TRBV28 CAGGLRAGGYNEQFF TGTGCTGGCGGACTACGGGCAGGGGGCTACAATGAGCAGTTCTTC
TRBJ2-7 14 few TRBD1 TRBV5-1 CASSGGQRTYEQYF TGCGCCAGCAGCGGGGGACAGAGGACCTACGAGCAGTACTTC
TRBJ2-7 16 once - TRBV13 CASSRPVAFNGNEQYF TGTGCCAGCAGCCGCCCGGTAGCGTTTAATGGTAACGAGCAGTACTTC